Ten or more counts support the clone carrying this T cell receptor beta chain. The antigen remains unidentified. The data were obtained in a study of identical twins. Trimming removed 2 bases from V and 3 bases from J; junction bases left unmatched: 7. The CDR3 covers 17 residues. Study-level points and caveats: Zero-insertion findings could be partly confounded by invariant cells (MAIT and iNKT cells). For out-of-frame alpha sequences shared by twins, low generation probability was in excess. Insertions ran lower in abundant cord blood beta clonotypes, though not in memory repertoires.

TCRdb used MiXCR to reprocess the 5' RACE reads, holding one entry per CDR3 protein. Here the sample spans more than 650,000 distinct CDR3 sequences, roughly 6.2% being singletons. Sequencing was done on a sample of naive T cells sorted from blood. V gene TRBV12-3 or TRBV12-4 combines with J gene TRBJ1-5; 10 positions match TRBD1. The source is a man younger than 30 in good health. The CDR3 loop reads CASSLMATGGSNQPQHF. CDR3 nucleotide sequence: TGTGCCAGCAGTTTAATGGCGACAGGGGGCTCCAATCAGCCCCAGCATTTT.